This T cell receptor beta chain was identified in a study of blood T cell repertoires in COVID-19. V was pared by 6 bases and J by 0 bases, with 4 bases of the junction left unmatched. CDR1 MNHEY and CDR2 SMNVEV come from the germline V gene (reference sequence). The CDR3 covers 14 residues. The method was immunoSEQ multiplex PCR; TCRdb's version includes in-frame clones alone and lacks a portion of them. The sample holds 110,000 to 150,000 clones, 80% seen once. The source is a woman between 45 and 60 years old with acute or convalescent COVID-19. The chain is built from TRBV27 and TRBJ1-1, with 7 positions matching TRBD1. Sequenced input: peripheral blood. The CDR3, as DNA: TGTGCCAGCAGGACCGACAGGGTGAACACTGAAGCTTTCTTT. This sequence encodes CASRTDRVNTEAFF.